This entry lists 11 T cell receptor beta chains sequenced from one sample in a study of PD-1 blockade in mismatch repair-deficient tumors. The table came from immunoSEQ multiplex PCR; TCRdb's copy has only in-frame clones and leaves some out. The table lists tens of thousands of clones, approximately 80% of them singletons. The sample was peripheral blood, taken 4 weeks after starting pembrolizumab. The receptors derive from an adult with mismatch repair-deficient cancer.

This clone was recorded a few times. Written as DNA, the CDR3 is TGTGCCAGTAGCCCCGGGACCATCTACGAGCAGTACTTC. This translates into CASSPGTIYEQYF. The gene calls are TRBV19 and TRBJ2-7; D may match TRBD1 or TRBD2 (5 bases each). Germline V gene sequence: CDR1 LNHDA, CDR2 SQIVND (reference sequence). V lost 6 bases and J lost 3, with 12 bases in between. CDR3 length equals 13 residues.

The rearrangement joins TRBV27 to TRBJ1-1; D is possibly TRBD1 (6 bases). V lost 5 bases, J lost 4 bases, and 17 bases lay in between. Germline lookup yields CDR1 MNHEY and CDR2 SMNVEV (reference sequence). This CDR3 is 15 amino acids long. The CDR3 sequence is CASSGTGNSFTEAFF. The CDR3 bases are TGTGCCAGCAGTGGTACAGGGAATTCGTTCACTGAAGCTTTCTTT.

V gene TRBV9 combines with J gene TRBJ2-3, with D perhaps matching TRBD1 or TRBD2 (5 bases each). The length of the CDR3 is 15 residues. Trimming pared 0 bases from V and 2 bases from J, leaving 10 bases between. Germline CDR1 is SGDLS and CDR2 is YYNGEE. The CDR3 nucleotides are TGTGCCAGCAGCGTAGGAGGGGAGTTCACAGATACGCAGTATTTT. It codes for CASSVGGEFTDTQYF.

V gene TRBV2 combines with J gene TRBJ2-5; D perhaps matches TRBD1 (6 bases). Per the germline V gene, CDR1 is SNHLY and CDR2 is FYNNEI. V dropped 5 bases and J dropped 0 bases, with 13 bases sitting between them. There are 15 residues in the CDR3. Here the CDR3 reads CASSPGTRYQETQYF. For the CDR3, the DNA is TGTGCCAGCAGTCCCGGGACAAGATACCAAGAGACCCAGTACTTC.

This chain uses TRBV4-2 with TRBJ2-5; tentative D call: TRBD1 (5 bases). V was clipped by 1 base and J by 1 base, with 7 bases between them. This CDR3 contains 14 residues. Germline-derived CDR1 and CDR2 are LGHNA and YNFKEQ. The CDR3 DNA is TGTGCCAGCAGCCAAGTCGACAGCCAAGAGACCCAGTACTTC. Its translation is CASSQVDSQETQYF.

The V gene is TRBV19, the J gene TRBJ1-1; D is unresolved. Trimming took 9 bases from V and 1 from J, leaving 12 bases between them. Germline assignment: CDR1 LNHDA and CDR2 SQIVND (reference sequence). The CDR3 extends over 13 amino acids. The CDR3 nucleotides read TGTGCCAGGCCCCGGGCACCGAACACTGAAGCTTTCTTT. Translation: CARPRAPNTEAFF.

The chain carries TRBV9 and TRBJ1-1, with D maybe TRBD1 (6 bases). The CDR3 is made up of 14 amino acids. V shed 1 base and J shed 5 bases, with 12 bases lying between them. CDR1 and CDR2 from the germline V gene are SGDLS and YYNGEE. DNA of the CDR3: TGTGCCAGCAGCGTAAGACAGGCGGGGACTGAAGCTTTCTTT. Its translation is CASSVRQAGTEAFF.

The chain combines TRBV9 with TRBJ2-2, with TRBD1 identical over 10 bases. CDR1 SGDLS and CDR2 YYNGEE come from the germline V gene. The CDR3 spans 17 residues. J lost 5 bases, V lost 2 bases, and 9 bases had no gene match. The CDR3 DNA sequence: TGTGCCAGCAGCGTCTCGGGACAGGGGTGGGGTACCGGGGAGCTGTTTTTT. It translates to CASSVSGQGWGTGELFF.

The table lists this clone with a few counts. The chain is built from TRBV27 and TRBJ1-1; unclear D gene. The CDR3 is made up of 13 amino acids. The V end was cut by 2 bases, the J end by 5 bases, with 9 bases between. Per the germline V gene, CDR1 is MNHEY and CDR2 is SMNVEV (reference sequence). CDR3 DNA sequence: TGTGCCAGCAGTTTAGGTGGAAGGACTGAAGCTTTCTTT. Amino acid sequence: CASSLGGRTEAFF.

This chain uses TRBV5-6 with TRBJ1-1; weak D call: TRBD1 (6 bases). Germline CDR1 is SGHDT and CDR2 is YYEEEE. The length of the CDR3 is 15 residues. V lost 5 bases to trimming and J lost 1 base, with 15 bases between them. CDR3 residues: CASSTVGGRNTEAFF. In nucleotides, the CDR3 is TGTGCCAGCAGTACGGTTGGGGGGCGGAACACTGAAGCTTTCTTT.

The CDR3 DNA reads TGTGCCAGCAGCTTAAGCTCAGGGTCCTACAATGAGCAGTTCTTC. Its translation is CASSLSSGSYNEQFF. V gene TRBV11-2 combines with J gene TRBJ2-1, with D tentatively TRBD1 (5 bases). Germline V gene lookup returns CDR1 SGHAT and CDR2 FQNNGV. The V end lost 2 bases, the J end lost 1 base, and 9 bases lay between the germline ends. CDR3 size: 15 residues.